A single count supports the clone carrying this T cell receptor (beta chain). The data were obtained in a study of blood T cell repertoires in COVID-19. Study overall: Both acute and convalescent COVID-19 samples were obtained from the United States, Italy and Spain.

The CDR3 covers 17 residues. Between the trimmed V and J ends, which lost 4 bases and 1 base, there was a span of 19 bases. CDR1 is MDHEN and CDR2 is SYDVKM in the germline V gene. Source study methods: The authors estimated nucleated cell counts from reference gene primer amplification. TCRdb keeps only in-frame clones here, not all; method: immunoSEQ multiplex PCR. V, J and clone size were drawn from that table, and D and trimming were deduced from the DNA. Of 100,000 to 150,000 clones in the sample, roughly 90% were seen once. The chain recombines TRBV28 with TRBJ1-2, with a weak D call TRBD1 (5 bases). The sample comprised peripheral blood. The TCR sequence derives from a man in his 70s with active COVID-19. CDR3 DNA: TGTGCCAGCAGTTCGGGGACTGCAGGTTGGCGTAACTATGGCTACACCTTC. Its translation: CASSSGTAGWRNYGYTF.